These 14 T cell receptor beta chains originate from one sample sequenced in a study of blood T cell repertoires in COVID-19. Assay used: immunoSEQ multiplex PCR; TCRdb lists only in-frame clones, some missing. The data show about 200,000 clones, approximately 88% seen once. The material sequenced was peripheral blood. Every receptor here comes from a man between 35 and 55 years old with acute or convalescent COVID-19.

In its sample, this clone was seen a few times. The chain uses TRBV28 and TRBJ2-3; D is undetermined. This CDR3 is built from 12 residues. Deletions cut 3 bases from V and 3 bases from J, with 4 bases between. Looked up from germline, CDR1 is MDHEN and CDR2 is SYDVKM. The CDR3 protein is CASSFQTDTQYF. In DNA form, the CDR3 reads TGTGCCAGCAGTTTCCAAACAGATACGCAGTATTTT.

The gene calls are TRBV29-1 and TRBJ1-2; D ambiguous. There are 12 residues in the CDR3. Trimming left V 5 bases short and J 5 bases short, with 12 bases between. Germline loops: CDR1 SQVTM, CDR2 ANQGSEA. Written as DNA, the CDR3 is TGCAGCGTTTTTAGAGAGAAGTATGGCTACACCTTC. It encodes CSVFREKYGYTF.

The genes are TRBV12-5 and TRBJ1-1; 7 nucleotides line up with TRBD1. From germline, CDR1 is LGHNT and CDR2 FRNRAP. There are 13 residues in the CDR3. The J segment lost 5 bases and the V segment lost 6 bases, leaving 6 bases of the junction unmatched. CDR3 sequence (DNA): TGTGCTAGTGGCCCAGGGGGAAGGACTGAAGCTTTCTTT. It specifies CASGPGGRTEAFF.

The gene calls are TRBV7-2 and TRBJ2-1; TRBD2 matches 8 bases. Trimming took 3 bases from V and 7 from J; bases not matched to a gene: 14. CDR1 SGHTA and CDR2 FQGNSA come from the germline V gene. This CDR3 has 17 amino acids. In nucleotides, the CDR3 is TGTGCCAGCAGCTTCACCCGGGCCAGCGGGGGATTGAATGAGCAGTTCTTC. Translated, it gives CASSFTRASGGLNEQFF. Based on the CDR3 plus reference TRBV7-2 and TRBJ2-1, the full variable domain is GAGVSQSPSNKVTEKGKDVELRCDPISGHTALYWYRQSLGQGLEFLIYFQGNSAPDKSGLPSDRFSAERTGGSVSTLTIQRTQQEDSAVYLCASSFTRASGGLNEQFFGPGTRLTVL.

The chain has TRBV3-1 (or the pseudogene TRBV3-2) and TRBJ2-5, with 9 bases lining up with TRBD2. The CDR3 loop spans 17 amino acids. The trim removed 0 bases at V and 5 bases at J, leaving 10 bases unmatched. Germline V gene sequence: CDR1 LGHDT, CDR2 YNNKEL (reference sequence). The CDR3: CASSQEWSGGSSETQYF. DNA for the CDR3: TGTGCCAGCAGCCAAGAGTGGAGCGGGGGGTCTTCGGAGACCCAGTACTTC.

In its sample, this clone was seen once. The gene calls are TRBV19 and TRBJ2-1; TRBD1 matches 9 bases. Per germline, CDR1 LNHDA and CDR2 SQIVND (reference sequence). This CDR3 is built from 15 residues. V shed 4 bases and J 3 bases; nucleotides not matched to a gene: 4. This chain's CDR3 is CASSKETGGYNEQFF. The CDR3 coding sequence is TGTGCCAGTAGTAAGGAGACAGGGGGCTACAATGAGCAGTTCTTC. Filled out from reference TRBV19 and TRBJ2-1, the complete variable domain reads DGGITQSPKYLFRKEGQNVTLSCEQNLNHDAMYWYRQDPGQGLRLIYYSQIVNDFQKGDIAEGYSVSREKKESFPLTVTSAQKNPTAFYLCASSKETGGYNEQFFGPGTRLTVL.

The V call is TRBV29-1, the J call TRBJ2-7, with 10 nucleotides matching TRBD1. This CDR3 is built from 15 residues. Germline V gives CDR1 SQVTM, CDR2 ANQGSEA. Trimming removed 4 bases from V and 7 bases from J; junction bases left unmatched: 13. The CDR3 protein is CSVVSGTGAPGEQYF. Written as DNA, the CDR3 is TGCAGCGTTGTCTCTGGGACAGGGGCCCCCGGGGAGCAGTACTTC.

The genes are TRBV11-2 and TRBJ2-1, with D perhaps matching TRBD2 (6 bases). The V end lost 0 bases, the J end lost 0 bases, and 15 bases lay between the germline ends. The CDR3 loop spans 18 amino acids. Germline values: CDR1 SGHAT, CDR2 FQNNGV. In nucleotides, the CDR3 is TGTGCCAGCAGCTTAGACCCACCGGGACTCGGCTCCTACAATGAGCAGTTCTTC. Encoded protein: CASSLDPPGLGSYNEQFF.

In this sample, this clone turned up once. This chain uses TRBV28 with TRBJ2-2, with 8 bases matching TRBD1. The CDR3 is made up of 16 amino acids. CDR1 is MDHEN, CDR2 SYDVKM, per germline. J lost 2 bases, V lost 5 bases, and 7 bases had no gene match. CDR3: CASSNGQGLNTGELFF. In DNA form, the CDR3 reads TGTGCCAGCAGTAACGGACAGGGCCTAAACACCGGGGAGCTGTTTTTT.

The V gene is TRBV19, the J gene TRBJ2-1, with D maybe TRBD2 (5 bases). CDR1 and CDR2 (germline): LNHDA, SQIVND (reference sequence). The V gene lost 6 bases and the J gene lost 6 bases, with 15 bases spanning the gap. The CDR3 contains 14 residues. The CDR3 nucleotides are TGTGCCAGTAGGTCCGAGGGTACCGGCAATGAGCAGTTCTTC. Amino acid sequence: CASRSEGTGNEQFF.

V gene TRBV7-8 combines with J gene TRBJ1-1; a possible D gene is TRBD1 (5 bases). The germline gives CDR1 SGHVS, CDR2 FQNEAQ. The V gene lost 3 bases and the J gene lost 1 base, with 6 bases spanning the gap. The CDR3 is 13 residues long. The DNA of the CDR3 is TGTGCCAGCAGCTTGGGGCAGAACACTGAAGCTTTCTTT. Translating it yields CASSLGQNTEAFF.

This clone was seen just once. The chain combines TRBV6-4 with TRBJ2-1; D might be TRBD1 (6 bases). CDR3 length: 14 residues. Germline V gives CDR1 MRHNA, CDR2 SNTAGT. V shed 7 bases and J shed 6 bases, with 16 bases lying between them. The CDR3 region has the DNA TGTGCCAGCACAAGGGGGTTCGCTATCAATGAGCAGTTCTTC. Residues: CASTRGFAINEQFF.

CDR3 residues: CASSGRQGLNTEAFF. CDR3 in DNA: TGTGCCAGTAGTGGGAGACAGGGATTGAACACTGAAGCTTTCTTT. The chain is built from TRBV19 and TRBJ1-1; 7 positions match TRBD1. V was clipped by 5 bases and J by 0 bases; unmatched bases: 6. CDR3 size: 15 residues. Germline CDR1 LNHDA, CDR2 SQIVND (reference sequence).

V is TRBV11-2 and J is TRBJ2-1, with 9 bases fitting TRBD2. In germline, CDR1 is SGHAT, CDR2 FQNNGV. V shed 5 bases and J 2 bases; nucleotides not matched to a gene: 10. This CDR3 is built from 17 residues. The CDR3 spells CASSARYLAGTYNEQFF. The CDR3 DNA is TGTGCCAGCAGCGCCCGATATCTAGCGGGGACCTACAATGAGCAGTTCTTC.